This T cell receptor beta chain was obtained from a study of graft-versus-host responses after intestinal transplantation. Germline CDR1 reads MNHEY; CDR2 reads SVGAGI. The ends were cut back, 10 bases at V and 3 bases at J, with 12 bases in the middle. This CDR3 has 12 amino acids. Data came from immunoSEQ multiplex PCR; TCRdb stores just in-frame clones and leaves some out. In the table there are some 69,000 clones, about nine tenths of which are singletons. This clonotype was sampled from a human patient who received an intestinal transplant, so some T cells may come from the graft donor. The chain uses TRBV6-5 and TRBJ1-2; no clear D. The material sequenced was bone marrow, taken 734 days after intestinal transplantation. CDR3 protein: CATQFGHYGYTF. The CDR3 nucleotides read TGTGCCACCCAGTTTGGGCACTATGGCTACACCTTC.